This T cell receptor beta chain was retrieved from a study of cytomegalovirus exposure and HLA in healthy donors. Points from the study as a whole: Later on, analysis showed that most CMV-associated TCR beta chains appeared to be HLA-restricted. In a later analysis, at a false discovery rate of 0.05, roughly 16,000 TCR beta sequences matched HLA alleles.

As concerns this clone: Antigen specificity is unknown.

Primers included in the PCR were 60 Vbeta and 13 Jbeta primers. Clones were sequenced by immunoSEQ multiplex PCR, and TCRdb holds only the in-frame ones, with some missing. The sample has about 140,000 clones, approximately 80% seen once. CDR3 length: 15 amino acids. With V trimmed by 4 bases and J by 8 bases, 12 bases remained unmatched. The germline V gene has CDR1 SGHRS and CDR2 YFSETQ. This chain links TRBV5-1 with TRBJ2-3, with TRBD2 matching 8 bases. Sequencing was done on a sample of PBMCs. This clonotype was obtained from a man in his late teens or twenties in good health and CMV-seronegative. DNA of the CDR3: TGCGCCAGCAGCCTAACGGGGGGGCCCGTGGGTACGCAGTATTTT. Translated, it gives CASSLTGGPVGTQYF.